The source of this TCR beta chain is a study of response to subunit inactivated influenza vaccine. TCRdb recomputed calls from the RT-PCR reads with MiXCR, one row per CDR3 protein. The sample shows 500,000 to 600,000 distinct CDR3 sequences, about 12% of them seen only once. The length of the CDR3 is 16 residues. V was clipped by 5 bases and J by 1 base, with 17 bases between them. CDR1 is SEHNR and CDR2 is FQNEAQ in the germline V gene (reference sequence). The chain carries TRBV7-9 and TRBJ1-1; TRBD1 might be the D (5 bases). This receptor was identified in a man aged 50 to 60 who received an inactivated influenza vaccine. This sample comprised PBMCs from blood, obtained on the day of vaccination. In DNA form, the CDR3 reads TGTGCCAGCAGCCGGGGGGTAGGCGGCTCGAACACTGAAGCTTTCTTT. It translates to CASSRGVGGSNTEAFF.